This T cell receptor beta chain was recorded in a study of cytomegalovirus exposure and HLA in healthy donors. The CDR3 totals 15 residues. Germline CDR1 and CDR2: SGHTA and FQGTGA. With 7 bases removed from V and 5 bases from J, the gap between germline ends came to 18 bases. Healthy bone marrow donors formed the donor group. PCR used 60 Vbeta primers and 13 Jbeta primers. Sequenced by immunoSEQ multiplex PCR; TCRdb stores in-frame clones only, minus some. The data contain tens of thousands of clones, about 70% of them singletons. Sample: PBMCs. The sequence was obtained from a woman between 50 and 59 years old in good health and CMV-seropositive. This sequence joins TRBV7-3 and TRBJ2-1; a weak D match, TRBD1 (6 bases). CDR3 DNA: TGTGCCAGCACTTCGTGGGGGCCTGAGGACAATGAGCAGTTCTTC. As protein: CASTSWGPEDNEQFF. Looking up the rest from reference TRBV7-3 and TRBJ2-1 gives the full variable domain: GAGVSQTPSNKVTEKGKYVELRCDPISGHTALYWYRQSLGQGPEFLIYFQGTGAADDSGLPNDRFFAVRPEGSVSTLKIQRTERGDSAVYLCASTSWGPEDNEQFFGPGTRLTVL.